This T cell receptor beta chain derives from a study of blood T cells in healthy people across ages. Study-level points and caveats: Naive CD4+ cell counts and diversity both ran higher in long-lived than in aged donors.

Worth noting for this clonotype: The antigen remains unidentified.

The authors ran a second PCR of 7 to 11 cycles using a sample-barcoded 5' primer and a J-beta primer mix. TCRdb called the 5' RACE reads again in MiXCR, with one record for every CDR3 protein. Here the sample spans about 1.1 million distinct CDR3 sequences, around two fifths being singletons. The CDR3 runs 14 residues. V dropped 4 bases and J dropped 7; count of bases not matched to a gene: 10. Looked up from germline, CDR1 is DFQATT and CDR2 is SNEGSKA (reference sequence). V is TRBV20-1 and J is TRBJ1-5; 7 positions match TRBD1. Sequenced sample: blood. The TCR sequence derives from a man aged 18 to 35 in good health. CDR3 sequence reads: CSAIQGERGQPQHF. The CDR3 bases are TGCAGTGCTATTCAGGGGGAGCGCGGACAGCCCCAGCATTTT.